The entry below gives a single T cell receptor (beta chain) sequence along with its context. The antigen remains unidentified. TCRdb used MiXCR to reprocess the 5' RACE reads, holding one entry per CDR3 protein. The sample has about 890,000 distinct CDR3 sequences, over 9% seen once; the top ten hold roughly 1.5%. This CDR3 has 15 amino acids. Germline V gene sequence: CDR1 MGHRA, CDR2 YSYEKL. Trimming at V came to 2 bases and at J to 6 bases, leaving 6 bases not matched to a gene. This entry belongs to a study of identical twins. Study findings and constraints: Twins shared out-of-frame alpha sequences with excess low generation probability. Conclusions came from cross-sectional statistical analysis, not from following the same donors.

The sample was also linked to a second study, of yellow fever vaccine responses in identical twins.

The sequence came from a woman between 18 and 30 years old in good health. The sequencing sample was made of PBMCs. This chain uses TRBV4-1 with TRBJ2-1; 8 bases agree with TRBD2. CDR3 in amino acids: CASSQTGTSINEQFF. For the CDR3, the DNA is TGCGCCAGCAGCCAAACCGGGACTAGTATCAATGAGCAGTTCTTC.